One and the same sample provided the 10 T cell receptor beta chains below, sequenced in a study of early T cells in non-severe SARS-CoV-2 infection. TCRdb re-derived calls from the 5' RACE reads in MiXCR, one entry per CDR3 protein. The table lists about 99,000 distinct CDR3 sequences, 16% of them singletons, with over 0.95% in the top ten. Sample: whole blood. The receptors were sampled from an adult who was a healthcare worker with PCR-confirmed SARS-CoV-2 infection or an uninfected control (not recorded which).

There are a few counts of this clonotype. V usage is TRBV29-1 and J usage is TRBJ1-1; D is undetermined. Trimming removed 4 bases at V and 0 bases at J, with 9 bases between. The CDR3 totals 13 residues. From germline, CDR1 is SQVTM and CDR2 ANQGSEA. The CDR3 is CSVVVGLNTEAFF. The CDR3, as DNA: TGCAGCGTTGTTGTGGGGTTGAACACTGAAGCTTTCTTT.

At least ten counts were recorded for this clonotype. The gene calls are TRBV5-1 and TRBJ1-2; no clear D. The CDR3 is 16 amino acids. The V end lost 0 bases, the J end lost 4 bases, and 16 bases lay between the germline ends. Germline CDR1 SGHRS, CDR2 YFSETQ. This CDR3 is CASSLDGPPFLYGYTF. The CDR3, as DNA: TGCGCCAGCAGCTTGGATGGCCCCCCTTTCCTCTATGGCTACACCTTC.

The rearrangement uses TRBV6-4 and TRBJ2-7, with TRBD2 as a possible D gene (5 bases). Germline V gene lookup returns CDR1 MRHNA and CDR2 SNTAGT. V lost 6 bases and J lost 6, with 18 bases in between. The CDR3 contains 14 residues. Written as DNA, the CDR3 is TGTGCCAGCAGGAGGACTCCCGCCGGGGTCGAGCAGTACTTC. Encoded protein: CASRRTPAGVEQYF.

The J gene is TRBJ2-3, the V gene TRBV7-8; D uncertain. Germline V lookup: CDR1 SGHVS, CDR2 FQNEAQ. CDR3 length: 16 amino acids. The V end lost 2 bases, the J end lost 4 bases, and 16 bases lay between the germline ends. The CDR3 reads CASSLLLANSPDTQYF. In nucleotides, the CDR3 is TGTGCCAGCAGCTTATTGTTGGCCAATAGCCCAGATACGCAGTATTTT.

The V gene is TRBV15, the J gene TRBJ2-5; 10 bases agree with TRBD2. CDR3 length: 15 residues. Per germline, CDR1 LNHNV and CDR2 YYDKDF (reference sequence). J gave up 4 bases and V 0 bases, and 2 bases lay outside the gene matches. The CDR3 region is CATSRDLAGVETQYF. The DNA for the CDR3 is TGTGCCACCAGCAGAGATCTAGCGGGAGTAGAGACCCAGTACTTC. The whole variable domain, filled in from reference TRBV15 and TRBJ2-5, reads DAMVIQNPRYQVTQFGKPVTLSCSQTLNHNVMYWYQQKSSQAPKLLFHYYDKDFNNEADTPDNFQSRRPNTSFCFLDIRSPGLGDTAMYLCATSRDLAGVETQYFGPGTRLLVL.

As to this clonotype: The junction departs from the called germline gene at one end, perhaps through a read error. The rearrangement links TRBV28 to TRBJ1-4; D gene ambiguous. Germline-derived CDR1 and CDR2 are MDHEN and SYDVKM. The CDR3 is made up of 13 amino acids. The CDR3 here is CASGLNTNEKLFF. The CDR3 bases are TGTGCCAGCGGTTTGAACACGAATGAAAAACTGTTTTTT.

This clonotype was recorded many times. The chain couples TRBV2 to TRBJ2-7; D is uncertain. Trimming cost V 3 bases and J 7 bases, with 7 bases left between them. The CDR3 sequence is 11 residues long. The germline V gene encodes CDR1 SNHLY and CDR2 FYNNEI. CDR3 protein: CASSEVGEQYF. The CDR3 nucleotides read TGTGCCAGCAGTGAGGTTGGGGAGCAGTACTTC.

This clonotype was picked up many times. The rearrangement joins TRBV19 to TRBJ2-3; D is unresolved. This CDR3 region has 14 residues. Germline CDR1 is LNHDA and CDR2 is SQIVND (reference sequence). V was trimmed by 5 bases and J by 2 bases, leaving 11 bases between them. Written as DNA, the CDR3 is TGTGCCAGTAGTTGGACGGATATCACAGATACGCAGTATTTT. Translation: CASSWTDITDTQYF. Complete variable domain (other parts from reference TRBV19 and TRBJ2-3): DGGITQSPKYLFRKEGQNVTLSCEQNLNHDAMYWYRQDPGQGLRLIYYSQIVNDFQKGDIAEGYSVSREKKESFPLTVTSAQKNPTAFYLCASSWTDITDTQYFGPGTRLTVL.

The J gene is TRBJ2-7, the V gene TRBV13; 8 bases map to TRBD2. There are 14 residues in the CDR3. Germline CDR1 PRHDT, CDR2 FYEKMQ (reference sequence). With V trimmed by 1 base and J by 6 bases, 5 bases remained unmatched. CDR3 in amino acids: CASSLAGGPREQYF. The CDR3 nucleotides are TGTGCCAGCAGCTTAGCGGGAGGGCCACGCGAGCAGTACTTC.

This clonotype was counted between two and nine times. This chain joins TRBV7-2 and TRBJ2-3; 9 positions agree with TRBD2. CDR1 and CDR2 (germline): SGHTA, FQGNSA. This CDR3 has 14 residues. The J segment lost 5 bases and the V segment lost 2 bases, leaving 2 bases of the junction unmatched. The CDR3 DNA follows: TGTGCCAGCAGCTTAAGACTAGCGGAAGATACGCAGTATTTT. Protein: CASSLRLAEDTQYF. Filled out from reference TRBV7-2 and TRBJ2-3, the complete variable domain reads GAGVSQSPSNKVTEKGKDVELRCDPISGHTALYWYRQSLGQGLEFLIYFQGNSAPDKSGLPSDRFSAERTGGSVSTLTIQRTQQEDSAVYLCASSLRLAEDTQYFGPGTRLTVL.